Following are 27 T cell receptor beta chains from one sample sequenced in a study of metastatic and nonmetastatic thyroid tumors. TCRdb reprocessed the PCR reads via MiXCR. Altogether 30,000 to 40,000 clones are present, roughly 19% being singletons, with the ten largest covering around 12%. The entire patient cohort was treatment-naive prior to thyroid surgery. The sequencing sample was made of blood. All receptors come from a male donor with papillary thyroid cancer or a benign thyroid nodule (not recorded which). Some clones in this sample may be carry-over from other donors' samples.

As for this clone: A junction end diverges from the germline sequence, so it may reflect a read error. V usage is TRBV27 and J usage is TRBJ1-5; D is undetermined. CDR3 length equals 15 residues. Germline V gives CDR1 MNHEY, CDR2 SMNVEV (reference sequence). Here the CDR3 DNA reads TGTACCAGCAGCTCCGACCTCAGCGCCCGCCAGCCCAAGCATTTT. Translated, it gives CTSSSDLSARQPKHF.

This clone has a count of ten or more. CDR3 bases: TGCAGTGCTTTTATCACCGTACAAGAGACCCAGTACTTC. Its protein is CSAFITVQETQYF. V and J are TRBV20-1 and TRBJ2-5; D is unresolved. The germline V gene encodes CDR1 DFQATT and CDR2 SNEGSKA (reference sequence). There are 13 residues in the CDR3. V was clipped by 5 bases and J by 2 bases, with 12 bases between them.

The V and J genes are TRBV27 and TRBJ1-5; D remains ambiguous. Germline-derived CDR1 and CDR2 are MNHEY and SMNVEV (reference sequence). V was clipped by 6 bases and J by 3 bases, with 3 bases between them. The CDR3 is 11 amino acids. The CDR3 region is CASRFNQPQHF. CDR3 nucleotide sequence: TGTGCCAGCAGATTCAATCAGCCCCAGCATTTT.

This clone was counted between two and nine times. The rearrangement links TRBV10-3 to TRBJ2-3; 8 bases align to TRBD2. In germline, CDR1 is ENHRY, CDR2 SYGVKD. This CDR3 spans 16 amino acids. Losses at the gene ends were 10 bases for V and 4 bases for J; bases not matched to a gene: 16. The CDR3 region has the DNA TGTGCCACCTGGGAACCAAGCGGGAGTAAGGCAGATACGCAGTATTTT. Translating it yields CATWEPSGSKADTQYF.

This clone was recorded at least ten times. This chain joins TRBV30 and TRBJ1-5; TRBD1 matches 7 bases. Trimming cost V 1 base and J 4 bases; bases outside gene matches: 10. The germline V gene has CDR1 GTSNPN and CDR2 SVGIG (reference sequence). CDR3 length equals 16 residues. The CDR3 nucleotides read TGTGCCTGGAGTGCCCGCAACCAGGGGGGTAATCAGCCCCAGCATTTT. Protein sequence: CAWSARNQGGNQPQHF.

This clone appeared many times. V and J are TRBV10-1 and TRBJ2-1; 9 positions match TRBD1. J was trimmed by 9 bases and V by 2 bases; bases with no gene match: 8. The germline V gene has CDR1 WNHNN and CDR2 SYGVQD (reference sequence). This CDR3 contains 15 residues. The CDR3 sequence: CASSEPGTGTGEQFF. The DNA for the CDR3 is TGCGCCAGCAGTGAGCCCGGGACAGGGACGGGTGAGCAGTTCTTC.

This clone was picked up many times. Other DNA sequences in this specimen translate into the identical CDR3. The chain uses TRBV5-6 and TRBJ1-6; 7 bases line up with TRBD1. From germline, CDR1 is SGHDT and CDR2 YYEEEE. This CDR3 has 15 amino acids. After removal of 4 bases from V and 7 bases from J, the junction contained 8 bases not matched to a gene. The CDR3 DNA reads TGTGCCAGCAGCGCCAGGAGGGGGCCAAATTCACCCCTCCACTTT. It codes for CASSARRGPNSPLHF.

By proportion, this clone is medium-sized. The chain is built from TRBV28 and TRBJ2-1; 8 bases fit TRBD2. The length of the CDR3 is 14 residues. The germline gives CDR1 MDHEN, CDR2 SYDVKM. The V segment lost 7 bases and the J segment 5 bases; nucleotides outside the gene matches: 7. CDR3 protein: CASIFAGGDNEQFF. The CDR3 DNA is TGTGCCAGCATCTTCGCGGGAGGAGACAATGAGCAGTTCTTC.

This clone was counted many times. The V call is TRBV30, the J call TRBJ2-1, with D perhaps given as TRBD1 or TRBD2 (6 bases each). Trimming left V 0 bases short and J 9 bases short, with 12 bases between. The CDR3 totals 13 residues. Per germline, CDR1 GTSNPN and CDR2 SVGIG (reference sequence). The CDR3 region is CAWSVSGGGEQFF. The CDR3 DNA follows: TGTGCCTGGAGTGTATCCGGGGGCGGTGAGCAGTTCTTC.

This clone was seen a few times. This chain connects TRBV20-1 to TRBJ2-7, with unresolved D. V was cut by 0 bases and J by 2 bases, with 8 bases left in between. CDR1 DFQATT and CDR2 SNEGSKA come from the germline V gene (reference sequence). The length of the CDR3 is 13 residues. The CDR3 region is CSARDMDTYEQYF. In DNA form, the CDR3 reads TGCAGTGCTAGAGATATGGATACCTACGAGCAGTACTTC.

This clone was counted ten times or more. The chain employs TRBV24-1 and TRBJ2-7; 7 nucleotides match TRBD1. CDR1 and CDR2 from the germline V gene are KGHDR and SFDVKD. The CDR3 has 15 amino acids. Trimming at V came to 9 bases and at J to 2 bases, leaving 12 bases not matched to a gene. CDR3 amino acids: CATGIRGLPPYEQYF. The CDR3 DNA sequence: TGTGCCACCGGTATTAGGGGGCTACCACCCTACGAGCAGTACTTC.

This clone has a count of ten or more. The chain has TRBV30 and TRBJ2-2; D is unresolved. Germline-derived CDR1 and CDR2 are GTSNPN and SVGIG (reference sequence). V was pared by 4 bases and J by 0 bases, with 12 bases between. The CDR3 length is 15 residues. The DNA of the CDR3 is TGTGCCTGGACGCTACGCAACACGAACACCGGGGAGCTGTTTTTT. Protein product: CAWTLRNTNTGELFF.

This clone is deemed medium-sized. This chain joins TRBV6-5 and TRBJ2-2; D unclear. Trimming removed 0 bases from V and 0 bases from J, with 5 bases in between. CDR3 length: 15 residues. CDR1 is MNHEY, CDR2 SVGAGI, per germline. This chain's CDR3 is CASSYSNANTGELFF. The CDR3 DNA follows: TGTGCCAGCAGTTACTCGAACGCGAACACCGGGGAGCTGTTTTTT.

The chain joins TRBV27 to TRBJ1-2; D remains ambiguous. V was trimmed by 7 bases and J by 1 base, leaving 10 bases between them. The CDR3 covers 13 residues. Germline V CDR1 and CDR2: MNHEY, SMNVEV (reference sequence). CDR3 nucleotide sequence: TGTGCCAGCATCTTCGAGGGTAACTATGGCTACACCTTC. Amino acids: CASIFEGNYGYTF.

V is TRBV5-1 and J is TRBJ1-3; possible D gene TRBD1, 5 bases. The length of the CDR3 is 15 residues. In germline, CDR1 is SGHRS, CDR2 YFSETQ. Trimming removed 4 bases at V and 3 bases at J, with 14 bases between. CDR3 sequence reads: CASSEAAGVGNTIYF. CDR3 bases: TGCGCCAGCAGCGAGGCGGCGGGGGTTGGAAACACCATATATTTT.

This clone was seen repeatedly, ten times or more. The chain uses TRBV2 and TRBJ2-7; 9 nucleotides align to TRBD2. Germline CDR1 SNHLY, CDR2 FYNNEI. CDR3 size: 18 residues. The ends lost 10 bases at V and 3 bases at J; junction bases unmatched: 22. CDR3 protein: CATAKIVVTAGGYYEQYF. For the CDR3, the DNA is TGTGCCACCGCAAAGATAGTCGTCACAGCGGGGGGATACTACGAGCAGTACTTC.

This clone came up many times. In DNA, the CDR3 is TGTGCCTTGGGGGGGTTCACTAATGAAAAACTGTTTTTT. This encodes CALGGFTNEKLFF. This chain connects TRBV30 to TRBJ1-4; D possibly corresponds to TRBD1 (5 bases). Germline V gives CDR1 GTSNPN, CDR2 SVGIG (reference sequence). The V end was cut by 7 bases, the J end by 2 bases, with 11 bases between. This CDR3 has 13 amino acids.

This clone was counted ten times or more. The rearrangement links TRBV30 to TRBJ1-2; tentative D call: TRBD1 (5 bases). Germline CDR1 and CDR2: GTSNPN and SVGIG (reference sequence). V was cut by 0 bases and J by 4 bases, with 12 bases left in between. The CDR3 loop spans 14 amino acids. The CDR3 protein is CAWSVWQGTYGYTF. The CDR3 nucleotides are TGTGCCTGGAGTGTTTGGCAGGGCACCTATGGCTACACCTTC.

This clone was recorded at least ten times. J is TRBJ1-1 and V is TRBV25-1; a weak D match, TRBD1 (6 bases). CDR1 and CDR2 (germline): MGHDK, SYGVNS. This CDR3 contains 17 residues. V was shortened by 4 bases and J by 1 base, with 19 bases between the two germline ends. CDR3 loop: CASSGRGSIGRNTEAFF. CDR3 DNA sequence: TGTGCCAGCAGTGGCAGGGGCTCCATAGGACGGAACACTGAAGCTTTCTTT.

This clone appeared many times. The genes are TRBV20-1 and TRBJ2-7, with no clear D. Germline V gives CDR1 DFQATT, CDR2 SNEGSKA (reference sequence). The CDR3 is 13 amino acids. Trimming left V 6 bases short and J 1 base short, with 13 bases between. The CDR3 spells CSALTSRSYEQYF. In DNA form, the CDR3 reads TGCAGTGCACTGACTTCCCGGTCCTACGAGCAGTACTTC.

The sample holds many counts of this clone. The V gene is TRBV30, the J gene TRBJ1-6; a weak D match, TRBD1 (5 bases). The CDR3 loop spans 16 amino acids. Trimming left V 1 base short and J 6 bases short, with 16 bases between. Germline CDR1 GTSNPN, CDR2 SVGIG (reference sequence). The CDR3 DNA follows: TGTGCCTGGAGTGGCATTCAGGGACGGATTAATTCACCCCTCCACTTT. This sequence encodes CAWSGIQGRINSPLHF.

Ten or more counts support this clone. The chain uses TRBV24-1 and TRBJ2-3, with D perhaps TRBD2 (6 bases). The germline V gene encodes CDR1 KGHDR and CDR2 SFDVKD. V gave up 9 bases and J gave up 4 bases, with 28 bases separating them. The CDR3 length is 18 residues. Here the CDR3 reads CATAAVPGAGGEPDTQYF. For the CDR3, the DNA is TGTGCCACCGCGGCGGTACCCGGAGCGGGCGGCGAGCCAGATACGCAGTATTTT.

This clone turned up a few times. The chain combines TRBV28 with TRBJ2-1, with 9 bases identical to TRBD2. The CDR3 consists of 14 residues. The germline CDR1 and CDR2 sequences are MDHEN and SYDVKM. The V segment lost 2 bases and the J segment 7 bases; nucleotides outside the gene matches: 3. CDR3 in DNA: TGTGCCAGCAGTTTAGCGGGAGGGTTAAATGAGCAGTTCTTC. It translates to CASSLAGGLNEQFF.

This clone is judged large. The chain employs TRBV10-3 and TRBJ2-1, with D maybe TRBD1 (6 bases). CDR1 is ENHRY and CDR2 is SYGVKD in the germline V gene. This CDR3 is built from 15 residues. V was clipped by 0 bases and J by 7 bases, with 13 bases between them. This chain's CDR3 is CAISESSGDVNEQFF. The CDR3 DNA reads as TGTGCCATCAGTGAGTCATCAGGGGACGTTAATGAGCAGTTCTTC.

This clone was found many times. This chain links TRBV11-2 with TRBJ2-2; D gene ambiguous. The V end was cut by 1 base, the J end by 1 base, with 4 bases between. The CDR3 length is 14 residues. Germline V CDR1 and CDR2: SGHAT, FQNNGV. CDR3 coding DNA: TGTGCCAGCAGCTTAGTGGGGAACACCGGGGAGCTGTTTTTT. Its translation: CASSLVGNTGELFF. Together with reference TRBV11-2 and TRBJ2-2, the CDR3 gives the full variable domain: EAGVAQSPRYKIIEKRQSVAFWCNPISGHATLYWYQQILGQGPKLLIQFQNNGVVDDSQLPKDRFSAERLKGVDSTLKIQPAKLEDSAVYLCASSLVGNTGELFFGEGSRLTVL.

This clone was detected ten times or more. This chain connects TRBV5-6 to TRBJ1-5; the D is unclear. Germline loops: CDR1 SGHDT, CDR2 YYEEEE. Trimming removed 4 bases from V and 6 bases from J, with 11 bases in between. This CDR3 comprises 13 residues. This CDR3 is CASSGRLGQPQHF. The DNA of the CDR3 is TGTGCCAGCAGCGGACGGCTCGGTCAGCCCCAGCATTTT.

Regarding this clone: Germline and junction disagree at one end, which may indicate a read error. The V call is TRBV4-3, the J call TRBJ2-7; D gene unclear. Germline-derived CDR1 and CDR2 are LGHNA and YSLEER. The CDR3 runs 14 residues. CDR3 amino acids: CASSREWQLNEHYF. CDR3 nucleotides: TGCGCCAGCAGCCGAGAGTGGCAGCTCAACGAGCATTACTTC.